The rows below give T cell receptor beta chains drawn from one sample of a study of blood T cell repertoires in COVID-19. Measured with immunoSEQ multiplex PCR; TCRdb has only the in-frame clones, and not every one. Of about 150,000 clones in the sample, about 88% were seen once. The sample comprised peripheral blood. All receptors come from a human donor with COVID-19, enrolled during active disease. The donor label of this sample is uncertain. Both conserved end residues are part of each CDR3. D genes are given only for firm matches. Clone size is given for some rows only: seen once, a few or many times, or a class if the clone is expanded.

CDR3 length,V gene,D gene,clone size,J gene,CDR3 protein,CDR3 DNA
17,TRBV18,NA,NA,TRBJ2-3,CASSLTGQNPGTDTQYF,TGTGCCAGCTCACTGACCGGACAGAACCCTGGCACAGATACGCAGTATTTT
13,TRBV3-1/TRBV3-2,NA,NA,TRBJ2-1,CASSPLVEGEQFF,TGTGCCAGCAGCCCACTCGTCGAGGGTGAGCAGTTCTTC
15,TRBV5-6,TRBD1,once,TRBJ1-2,CASSLTGALGYGYTF,TGTGCCAGCAGCTTGACAGGGGCCCTCGGGTATGGCTACACCTTC
15,TRBV27,NA,NA,TRBJ1-3,CASSLSAGTGNTIYF,TGTGCCAGCAGTTTATCGGCAGGAACTGGAAACACCATATATTTT
14,TRBV5-4,TRBD1,NA,TRBJ2-7,CASSLWETGPEQYF,TGTGCCAGCAGCTTGTGGGAGACAGGGCCCGAGCAGTACTTC
13,TRBV19,NA,NA,TRBJ1-1,CASSWGRNTEAFF,TGTGCCAGTAGCTGGGGCAGGAACACTGAAGCTTTCTTT
16,TRBV11-3,NA,NA,TRBJ2-7,CASSSVYRLSSYEQYF,TGTGCCAGCAGCTCCGTCTACAGGCTTAGCTCCTACGAGCAGTACTTC
13,TRBV7-2,NA,NA,TRBJ2-5,CASSLGAQETQYF,TGTGCCAGCAGCTTAGGGGCCCAAGAGACCCAGTACTTC
17,TRBV5-1,TRBD1,NA,TRBJ1-2,CASSPRGSLVTLYGYTF,TGCGCCAGCAGCCCCAGGGGGAGCTTGGTGACCCTCTATGGCTACACCTTC
14,TRBV6-5,NA,once,TRBJ2-1,CASAEERSGYEQFF,TGTGCCAGTGCCGAGGAAAGGAGTGGGTATGAGCAGTTCTTC
18,TRBV7-9,NA,NA,TRBJ1-5,CASSLAHTGMGLEQPQHF,TGTGCCAGCAGCTTAGCGCATACAGGGATGGGCCTTGAACAGCCCCAGCATTTT
15,TRBV5-1,NA,NA,TRBJ1-1,CASSLAGLANTEAFF,TGCGCCAGCAGCTTGGCAGGCCTAGCGAACACTGAAGCTTTCTTT
16,TRBV5-4,NA,NA,TRBJ2-5,CASSLGLGGLLLSQYF,TGTGCCAGCAGCTTGGGATTAGGAGGACTTCTCCTCAGCCAGTACTTC
12,TRBV10-2,TRBD2,once,TRBJ2-1,CASRLAGGEQFF,TGCGCCAGCAGACTAGCGGGAGGTGAGCAGTTCTTC
13,TRBV12-3/TRBV12-4,NA,NA,TRBJ1-6,CASSLEERSPLHF,TGTGCCAGCAGTTTGGAAGAGCGATCACCCCTCCACTTT
15,TRBV7-7,TRBD2,NA,TRBJ2-3,CASSPQTSGTDTQYF,TGTGCCAGCAGCCCCCAGACTAGCGGCACAGATACGCAGTATTTT
13,TRBV18,TRBD1,NA,TRBJ2-7,CASSPQGAVEQYF,TGTGCCAGCTCACCACAGGGGGCAGTTGAGCAGTACTTC
12,TRBV2,NA,NA,TRBJ1-2,CASSYARGTYTF,TGTGCCAGCAGTTACGCCCGGGGGACCTACACCTTC
14,TRBV19,TRBD1,NA,TRBJ1-4,CASSNRGANEKLFF,TGTGCCAGTAGTAACAGGGGGGCTAATGAAAAACTGTTTTTT
18,TRBV6-2/TRBV6-3,TRBD2,NA,TRBJ2-3,CASSYTTWTSGSTDTQYF,TGTGCCAGCAGTTACACCACTTGGACTAGCGGATCCACAGATACGCAGTATTTT
13,TRBV29-1,NA,NA,TRBJ2-5,CSFPSTGLETQYF,TGCAGCTTCCCATCAACAGGGTTAGAGACCCAGTACTTC
15,TRBV3-1/TRBV3-2,TRBD2,NA,TRBJ2-2,CASSQAAGKAGELFF,TGTGCCAGCAGCCAAGCAGCGGGGAAAGCCGGGGAGCTGTTTTTT
15,TRBV7-9,NA,NA,TRBJ1-1,CASRAAGWEGTEAFF,TGTGCCAGCCGGGCGGCAGGGTGGGAGGGCACTGAAGCTTTCTTT
15,TRBV7-3,NA,few,TRBJ1-2,CASSPGAGVNYGYTF,TGTGCCAGCAGCCCCGGGGCAGGGGTTAACTATGGCTACACCTTC
11,TRBV7-5,NA,NA,TRBJ1-4,CVRSLVVRLFF,TGTGTCAGAAGCTTAGTAGTAAGACTGTTTTTT
15,TRBV12-5,NA,NA,TRBJ2-3,CASGLDRTSTDTQYF,TGTGCTAGTGGTTTGGACAGAACTAGCACAGATACGCAGTATTTT
13,TRBV28,NA,NA,TRBJ1-2,CASSPDRNYGYTF,TGTGCCAGCAGTCCAGACAGAAACTATGGCTACACCTTC
17,TRBV7-8,NA,once,TRBJ1-3,CASSLAIGAYSGNTIYF,TGTGCCAGCAGCTTAGCGATAGGGGCGTACTCTGGAAACACCATATATTTT
18,TRBV19,NA,NA,TRBJ2-7,CASSIFPTKGSAPYEQYF,TGTGCCAGTAGTATCTTCCCAACAAAGGGTAGCGCCCCGTACGAGCAGTACTTC
13,TRBV7-9,TRBD1,NA,TRBJ2-5,CASSSQGVGTQYF,TGTGCCAGCAGCTCCCAGGGGGTCGGGACCCAGTACTTC
16,TRBV25-1,TRBD1,NA,TRBJ1-4,CASSEGQGRSSGKLFF,TGTGCCAGCAGTGAAGGACAGGGTCGTTCATCTGGAAAACTGTTTTTT
15,TRBV27,NA,NA,TRBJ1-1,CASSPHRTLNTEAFF,TGTGCCAGCAGTCCGCACAGGACGTTGAACACTGAAGCTTTCTTT
14,TRBV19,TRBD1,NA,TRBJ2-2,CASRTGTGVGELFF,TGTGCCAGTAGGACCGGGACAGGGGTCGGGGAGCTGTTTTTT
14,TRBV6-1,TRBD1,NA,TRBJ1-1,CASSEARTGDGAFF,TGTGCCAGCAGTGAAGCCCGGACAGGGGATGGAGCTTTCTTT
16,TRBV6-6,TRBD2,NA,TRBJ2-2,CASIPSGRVEAGELFF,TGTGCCAGCATTCCCAGCGGGAGAGTCGAAGCCGGGGAGCTGTTTTTT
16,TRBV2,NA,NA,TRBJ1-5,CASSPLFAQGNQPQHF,TGTGCCAGCAGTCCCCTCTTTGCGCAGGGCAATCAGCCCCAGCATTTT
18,TRBV7-9,NA,NA,TRBJ2-5,CASSLARGQGGSQETQYF,TGTGCCAGCAGCTTAGCGAGAGGACAGGGCGGGAGCCAAGAGACCCAGTACTTC
15,TRBV6-2/TRBV6-3,NA,NA,TRBJ1-5,CASSSRQYSNQPQHF,TGTGCCAGCAGTTCGCGCCAATATAGCAATCAGCCCCAGCATTTT
14,TRBV9,TRBD1,NA,TRBJ1-4,CASSEGTVNEKLFF,TGTGCCAGCAGCGAGGGGACAGTAAATGAAAAACTGTTTTTT
13,TRBV19,NA,NA,TRBJ1-2,CASSLGQSYGYTF,TGTGCCAGTAGCCTCGGACAGTCCTATGGCTACACCTTC
16,TRBV6-4,TRBD1,few,TRBJ2-2,CASSDEDRGDTGELFF,TGTGCCAGCAGTGACGAAGACAGGGGGGACACCGGGGAGCTGTTTTTT
15,TRBV5-4,TRBD1,NA,TRBJ2-5,CASSSGDRAGETQYF,TGTGCCAGCAGCAGCGGGGACAGGGCGGGAGAGACCCAGTACTTC
16,TRBV5-1,NA,NA,TRBJ2-3,CASSLVAGPSTDTQYF,TGCGCCAGCAGCTTGGTTGCGGGGCCTAGCACAGATACGCAGTATTTT
16,TRBV2,NA,NA,TRBJ2-2,CASTPISGSGTGELFF,TGTGCCAGCACCCCAATCAGCGGTAGCGGCACCGGGGAGCTGTTTTTT
14,TRBV27,NA,NA,TRBJ1-2,CASSSSTGDYGYTF,TGTGCCAGCAGTTCCTCGACAGGAGACTATGGCTACACCTTC
16,TRBV7-2,TRBD2,once,TRBJ2-2,CASSLGLAGNTGELFF,TGTGCCAGCAGCTTAGGACTAGCGGGAAACACCGGGGAGCTGTTTTTT
13,TRBV18,TRBD1,NA,TRBJ1-1,CASRQGANTEAFF,TGTGCCAGTCGTCAGGGGGCGAATACTGAAGCTTTCTTT
15,TRBV19,NA,few,TRBJ1-2,CASSRPGGDAYGYTF,TGTGCCAGTAGTCGGCCAGGAGGAGACGCCTATGGCTACACCTTC
14,TRBV5-1,TRBD1,NA,TRBJ2-7,CASRHGDRDNEQYF,TGCGCCAGCAGACATGGGGACAGGGACAACGAGCAGTACTTC
15,TRBV3-1/TRBV3-2,TRBD1,NA,TRBJ2-1,CASSQGQGAHNEQFF,TGTGCCAGCAGCCAAGGACAGGGGGCCCACAATGAGCAGTTCTTC
14,TRBV6-5,TRBD2,NA,TRBJ2-3,CASSWLAGTDTQYF,TGTGCCAGCAGTTGGCTAGCGGGGACAGATACGCAGTATTTT
18,TRBV14,TRBD2,NA,TRBJ2-1,CASSQVRLARRSYNEQFF,TGTGCCAGCAGCCAAGTCCGACTAGCGCGAAGATCCTACAATGAGCAGTTCTTC
15,TRBV3-1/TRBV3-2,TRBD2,NA,TRBJ2-1,CASSLLAGVADEQFF,TGTGCCAGCAGCCTACTAGCGGGAGTAGCCGATGAGCAGTTCTTC
14,TRBV5-1,TRBD1,NA,TRBJ1-1,CASSRGTGDTEAFF,TGCGCCAGCAGCCGGGGGACAGGGGACACTGAAGCTTTCTTT
17,TRBV28,TRBD1,NA,TRBJ1-1,CASSLDRGIEGNTEAFF,TGTGCCAGCAGTTTAGACAGGGGGATTGAGGGGAACACTGAAGCTTTCTTT
14,TRBV5-4,TRBD1,NA,TRBJ2-1,CASSWQDRWSEQFF,TGTGCCAGCAGCTGGCAGGACAGGTGGAGTGAGCAGTTCTTC
16,TRBV4-1,TRBD1,NA,TRBJ1-4,CASSQDGTGGGEKLFF,TGCGCCAGCAGCCAAGATGGAACAGGGGGGGGTGAAAAACTGTTTTTT
16,TRBV5-1,TRBD2,NA,TRBJ2-3,CASSLEGAGVTDTQYF,TGCGCCAGCAGCTTGGAGGGAGCGGGAGTCACAGATACGCAGTATTTT
14,TRBV19,NA,NA,TRBJ2-2,CASSSGYNTGELFF,TGTGCCAGTAGTTCGGGGTACAACACCGGGGAGCTGTTTTTT